The rows below give T cell receptor beta chains drawn from one sample of a study of identical twins. Each CDR3 protein gets one entry after TCRdb re-called the 5' RACE reads with MiXCR. Here the sample spans 120,000 to 150,000 distinct CDR3 sequences, 3.5% being singletons. Sequencing was done on a sample of memory T cells sorted from blood. The receptors shown here come from a man younger than 35 in good health. Both conserved end residues are part of each CDR3. The D gene is left open where the match is weak. Clone size is not always given. Where it is, it says once, few, many or a class for expanded clones.

cdr3_aa: CASSQGEYPELFF; cdr3_nt: TGCGCCAGCAGCCAAGGGGAGTATCCGGAGCTGTTTTTT; v_call: TRBV4-3; j_call: TRBJ2-2; d_call: NA; clone_size: many
cdr3_aa: CASSGRGVLGANVLTF; cdr3_nt: TGTGCCAGCAGCGGGCGAGGAGTCCTTGGGGCCAACGTCCTGACTTTC; v_call: TRBV9; j_call: TRBJ2-6; d_call: NA; clone_size: few
cdr3_aa: CASRPGQGFEAFF; cdr3_nt: TGTGCCAGCAGGCCTGGACAGGGGTTTGAAGCTTTCTTT; v_call: TRBV6-1; j_call: TRBJ1-1; d_call: TRBD1; clone_size: few
cdr3_aa: CASSSGQGGSETQYF; cdr3_nt: TGTGCCAGCAGCTCCGGACAGGGGGGTAGCGAGACCCAGTACTTC; v_call: TRBV11-3; j_call: TRBJ2-5; d_call: TRBD1; clone_size: NA
cdr3_aa: CASSAQRSYNEQFF; cdr3_nt: TGTGCCAGCAGCGCCCAGCGCTCCTACAATGAGCAGTTCTTC; v_call: TRBV7-2; j_call: TRBJ2-1; d_call: NA; clone_size: many
cdr3_aa: CASSATGGRETQYF; cdr3_nt: TGTGCCAGCAGCGCGACAGGGGGCCGGGAGACCCAGTACTTC; v_call: TRBV7-8; j_call: TRBJ2-5; d_call: TRBD1; clone_size: many
cdr3_aa: CASSQKRIFGGELFF; cdr3_nt: TGTGCCAGCAGCCAAAAGAGGATATTTGGCGGGGAGCTGTTTTTT; v_call: TRBV14; j_call: TRBJ2-2; d_call: NA; clone_size: many
cdr3_aa: CACGQGDTDTQYF; cdr3_nt: TGCGCGTGCGGACAGGGAGACACAGATACGCAGTATTTT; v_call: TRBV5-1; j_call: TRBJ2-3; d_call: TRBD1; clone_size: NA
cdr3_aa: CASRRQPSTDTQYF; cdr3_nt: TGTGCCAGCAGACGACAGCCGAGCACAGATACGCAGTATTTT; v_call: TRBV27; j_call: TRBJ2-3; d_call: NA; clone_size: many
cdr3_aa: CASSYRTGLNTGELFF; cdr3_nt: TGTGCCAGCAGCTACCGGACAGGGCTAAACACCGGGGAGCTGTTTTTT; v_call: TRBV5-5; j_call: TRBJ2-2; d_call: TRBD1; clone_size: many
cdr3_aa: CASRRTVNTGELFF; cdr3_nt: TGTGCCAGCCGGCGGACGGTGAACACCGGGGAGCTGTTTTTT; v_call: TRBV6-2/TRBV6-3; j_call: TRBJ2-2; d_call: NA; clone_size: many
cdr3_aa: CSARAGTGGQGQPQHF; cdr3_nt: TGCAGTGCTAGAGCCGGGACAGGGGGGCAAGGCCAGCCCCAGCATTTT; v_call: TRBV20-1; j_call: TRBJ1-5; d_call: TRBD1; clone_size: many
cdr3_aa: CATSRDVGGNNEQFF; cdr3_nt: TGTGCCACCAGCAGAGATGTGGGGGGTAACAATGAGCAGTTCTTC; v_call: TRBV15; j_call: TRBJ2-1; d_call: NA; clone_size: many
cdr3_aa: CSVGGENTGELFF; cdr3_nt: TGCAGCGTTGGGGGGGAGAACACCGGGGAGCTGTTTTTT; v_call: TRBV29-1; j_call: TRBJ2-2; d_call: NA; clone_size: many
cdr3_aa: CATSRGRQQETQYF; cdr3_nt: TGTGCCACCAGCAGAGGAAGGCAGCAAGAGACCCAGTACTTC; v_call: TRBV15; j_call: TRBJ2-5; d_call: NA; clone_size: many
cdr3_aa: CASSLGSSLYNEQFF; cdr3_nt: TGTGCCAGCAGCTTAGGAAGCTCTCTTTACAATGAGCAGTTCTTC; v_call: TRBV7-9; j_call: TRBJ2-1; d_call: NA; clone_size: many
cdr3_aa: CSASTLPGQGAPNYGYTF; cdr3_nt: TGCAGTGCTTCTACCCTCCCGGGACAGGGGGCCCCTAACTATGGCTACACCTTC; v_call: TRBV20-1; j_call: TRBJ1-2; d_call: TRBD1; clone_size: many
cdr3_aa: CASSLLASTDTQYF; cdr3_nt: TGTGCCAGCAGTTTGCTAGCGAGCACAGATACGCAGTATTTT; v_call: TRBV12-3/TRBV12-4; j_call: TRBJ2-3; d_call: NA; clone_size: many
cdr3_aa: CASSPLHSGGREQYF; cdr3_nt: TGTGCCAGCAGTCCCCTCCATAGCGGGGGCCGGGAGCAGTACTTC; v_call: TRBV12-3/TRBV12-4; j_call: TRBJ2-7; d_call: TRBD2; clone_size: many
cdr3_aa: CASSPLGTASYNEQFF; cdr3_nt: TGTGCCAGCAGCCCCCTCGGGACAGCCTCCTACAATGAGCAGTTCTTC; v_call: TRBV14; j_call: TRBJ2-1; d_call: TRBD1; clone_size: many
cdr3_aa: CASSQDLGTEQFF; cdr3_nt: TGCGCCAGCAGCCAAGATCTGGGGACAGAGCAGTTCTTC; v_call: TRBV4-3; j_call: TRBJ2-1; d_call: NA; clone_size: NA
cdr3_aa: CASTSSGTRSTDTQYF; cdr3_nt: TGTGCCAGCACCTCCTCCGGGACAAGAAGCACAGATACGCAGTATTTT; v_call: TRBV7-8; j_call: TRBJ2-3; d_call: NA; clone_size: many
cdr3_aa: CATSGVQGSPGANVLTF; cdr3_nt: TGTGCCACCAGTGGGGTCCAGGGTAGTCCTGGGGCCAACGTCCTGACTTTC; v_call: TRBV24-1; j_call: TRBJ2-6; d_call: NA; clone_size: many
cdr3_aa: CASSETRTDTQYF; cdr3_nt: TGCGCCAGCAGTGAGACTCGCACAGATACGCAGTATTTT; v_call: TRBV10-1; j_call: TRBJ2-3; d_call: NA; clone_size: many
cdr3_aa: CASSLALGTDTQYF; cdr3_nt: TGTGCCAGCAGCCTAGCTCTGGGCACAGATACGCAGTATTTT; v_call: TRBV14; j_call: TRBJ2-3; d_call: NA; clone_size: many
cdr3_aa: CAWSVRSGWGMANEQFF; cdr3_nt: TGTGCCTGGAGTGTACGTTCGGGATGGGGGATGGCCAATGAGCAGTTCTTC; v_call: TRBV30; j_call: TRBJ2-1; d_call: NA; clone_size: many
cdr3_aa: CSAEQGREAREQFF; cdr3_nt: TGCAGTGCTGAACAGGGGCGAGAAGCGCGGGAGCAGTTCTTC; v_call: TRBV20-1; j_call: TRBJ2-1; d_call: TRBD1; clone_size: few
cdr3_aa: CASSQSTGSKNIQYF; cdr3_nt: TGTGCCAGCAGCCAGTCGACCGGGAGCAAAAACATTCAGTACTTC; v_call: TRBV3-1; j_call: TRBJ2-4; d_call: NA; clone_size: few
cdr3_aa: CASSLDHLNIQYF; cdr3_nt: TGTGCCAGCAGCTTAGATCACTTAAACATTCAGTACTTC; v_call: TRBV11-2; j_call: TRBJ2-4; d_call: NA; clone_size: many
cdr3_aa: CAWSPLSSSEAFF; cdr3_nt: TGTGCCTGGAGCCCTTTAAGCAGCAGTGAAGCTTTCTTT; v_call: TRBV30; j_call: TRBJ1-1; d_call: NA; clone_size: NA
cdr3_aa: CASSPTFSSYNEQFF; cdr3_nt: TGTGCCAGCAGCCCAACTTTCAGCTCCTACAATGAGCAGTTCTTC; v_call: TRBV7-9; j_call: TRBJ2-1; d_call: NA; clone_size: many
cdr3_aa: CASSFRQQETQYF; cdr3_nt: TGTGCCAGCAGCTTTAGACAACAAGAGACCCAGTACTTC; v_call: TRBV7-9; j_call: TRBJ2-5; d_call: NA; clone_size: many
cdr3_aa: CASSLDGSPYEQFF; cdr3_nt: TGTGCCAGCAGCTTAGATGGGAGTCCCTATGAGCAGTTCTTC; v_call: TRBV11-2; j_call: TRBJ2-1; d_call: NA; clone_size: many
cdr3_aa: CASSVGDRLTDTQYF; cdr3_nt: TGTGCCAGCAGCGTAGGGGACAGACTCACAGATACGCAGTATTTT; v_call: TRBV9; j_call: TRBJ2-3; d_call: TRBD1; clone_size: few
cdr3_aa: CASSTQGVFITDTQYF; cdr3_nt: TGTGCCAGCAGTACACAGGGGGTGTTTATCACAGATACGCAGTATTTT; v_call: TRBV11-2; j_call: TRBJ2-3; d_call: TRBD1; clone_size: many
cdr3_aa: CASSSSGSATETQYF; cdr3_nt: TGTGCCAGCAGCTCTAGCGGGAGTGCGACGGAGACCCAGTACTTC; v_call: TRBV7-2; j_call: TRBJ2-5; d_call: TRBD2; clone_size: NA
cdr3_aa: CASSARGQGFTEAFF; cdr3_nt: TGTGCCAGCAGTGCGCGGGGACAAGGATTCACTGAAGCTTTCTTT; v_call: TRBV25-1; j_call: TRBJ1-1; d_call: NA; clone_size: few
cdr3_aa: CASGSRGLVKETQYF; cdr3_nt: TGTGCCAGCGGAAGCCGTGGGTTGGTTAAAGAGACCCAGTACTTC; v_call: TRBV28; j_call: TRBJ2-5; d_call: NA; clone_size: many
cdr3_aa: CASSVMGGQGDSPLHF; cdr3_nt: TGCGCCAGCAGCGTGATGGGGGGTCAGGGTGATTCACCCCTCCACTTT; v_call: TRBV5-1; j_call: TRBJ1-6; d_call: NA; clone_size: many
cdr3_aa: CASTPLGTSNRNEQFF; cdr3_nt: TGTGCCAGCACTCCCCTCGGGACATCCAACCGAAATGAGCAGTTCTTC; v_call: TRBV5-6; j_call: TRBJ2-1; d_call: NA; clone_size: many
cdr3_aa: CASSASDGNEKLFF; cdr3_nt: TGTGCCAGCAGTGCGTCGGACGGGAATGAAAAACTGTTTTTT; v_call: TRBV12-3/TRBV12-4; j_call: TRBJ1-4; d_call: NA; clone_size: many
cdr3_aa: CASSLELTGELFF; cdr3_nt: TGTGCCAGCAGTTTGGAGTTAACCGGGGAGCTGTTTTTT; v_call: TRBV12-3/TRBV12-4; j_call: TRBJ2-2; d_call: NA; clone_size: many
cdr3_aa: CSVQREPGETQYF; cdr3_nt: TGCAGCGTTCAGCGGGAGCCGGGAGAGACCCAGTACTTC; v_call: TRBV29-1; j_call: TRBJ2-5; d_call: TRBD2; clone_size: many
cdr3_aa: CASSSKIAGGNTGELFF; cdr3_nt: TGTGCCAGCAGCTCAAAGATAGCGGGAGGGAATACCGGGGAGCTGTTTTTT; v_call: TRBV7-8; j_call: TRBJ2-2; d_call: TRBD2; clone_size: many
cdr3_aa: CASSQTSGLETQYF; cdr3_nt: TGTGCCAGCAGTCAGACTAGCGGGCTAGAGACCCAGTACTTC; v_call: TRBV28; j_call: TRBJ2-5; d_call: TRBD2; clone_size: many
cdr3_aa: CASSSVSGAYEQYF; cdr3_nt: TGTGCCAGCAGTTCGGTTAGCGGAGCCTACGAGCAGTACTTC; v_call: TRBV6-2/TRBV6-3; j_call: TRBJ2-7; d_call: NA; clone_size: many
cdr3_aa: CASSLVSGRAHEQFF; cdr3_nt: TGTGCCAGCAGCTTAGTGAGCGGGAGGGCCCATGAGCAGTTCTTC; v_call: TRBV7-9; j_call: TRBJ2-1; d_call: TRBD2; clone_size: NA
cdr3_aa: CASSLPGGHGTEAFF; cdr3_nt: TGTGCCAGCAGCCTCCCCGGGGGGCACGGCACTGAAGCTTTCTTT; v_call: TRBV28; j_call: TRBJ1-1; d_call: NA; clone_size: NA
cdr3_aa: CASSFRSADTQYF; cdr3_nt: TGTGCCAGCAGTTTTCGCTCCGCGGATACGCAGTATTTT; v_call: TRBV12-3/TRBV12-4; j_call: TRBJ2-3; d_call: NA; clone_size: many
cdr3_aa: CAISENFETDTQYF; cdr3_nt: TGTGCCATCAGTGAGAACTTTGAAACAGATACGCAGTATTTT; v_call: TRBV10-3; j_call: TRBJ2-3; d_call: NA; clone_size: many
cdr3_aa: CATSSAGTSGSTQYF; cdr3_nt: TGTGCCACCAGCAGCGCCGGGACTAGCGGGAGTACGCAGTATTTT; v_call: TRBV15; j_call: TRBJ2-3; d_call: TRBD2; clone_size: many
cdr3_aa: CASSLSGIMNTEAFF; cdr3_nt: TGTGCCAGCAGCTTGTCCGGGATTATGAACACTGAAGCTTTCTTT; v_call: TRBV5-5; j_call: TRBJ1-1; d_call: NA; clone_size: many
cdr3_aa: CASSLALVSTDTQYF; cdr3_nt: TGTGCCAGCAGCTTAGCGTTGGTTAGCACAGATACGCAGTATTTT; v_call: TRBV7-2; j_call: TRBJ2-3; d_call: NA; clone_size: few
cdr3_aa: CASSPSGGEETQYF; cdr3_nt: TGTGCCAGCAGCCCATCGGGGGGAGAAGAGACCCAGTACTTC; v_call: TRBV11-2; j_call: TRBJ2-5; d_call: TRBD2; clone_size: many
cdr3_aa: CASGSDGNYGYTF; cdr3_nt: TGTGCCAGCGGATCGGACGGCAACTATGGCTACACCTTC; v_call: TRBV12-3/TRBV12-4; j_call: TRBJ1-2; d_call: NA; clone_size: NA
cdr3_aa: CASGTYQETQYF; cdr3_nt: TGTGCCAGCGGAACGTACCAAGAGACCCAGTACTTC; v_call: TRBV12-3/TRBV12-4; j_call: TRBJ2-5; d_call: NA; clone_size: many
cdr3_aa: CASSLEASGSFREQFF; cdr3_nt: TGTGCCAGCAGCTTAGAGGCTAGCGGGAGTTTTAGGGAGCAGTTCTTC; v_call: TRBV7-2; j_call: TRBJ2-1; d_call: TRBD2; clone_size: many
cdr3_aa: CSARSRDTEAFF; cdr3_nt: TGCAGTGCTAGGAGCCGAGACACTGAAGCTTTCTTT; v_call: TRBV20-1; j_call: TRBJ1-1; d_call: NA; clone_size: many
cdr3_aa: CASSPAGTQETQYF; cdr3_nt: TGTGCCAGCAGCCCGGCCGGGACCCAAGAGACCCAGTACTTC; v_call: TRBV11-1; j_call: TRBJ2-5; d_call: NA; clone_size: many
cdr3_aa: CSAARENGGQPQHF; cdr3_nt: TGCAGTGCGGCAAGGGAAAACGGAGGTCAGCCCCAGCATTTT; v_call: TRBV20-1; j_call: TRBJ1-5; d_call: NA; clone_size: many